The 30 T cell receptor beta chains presented below share a single source sample, sequenced in a study of blood T cell repertoires in COVID-19. The data were produced by immunoSEQ multiplex PCR, yet TCRdb's version contains in-frame clones alone and is incomplete. The sample records around 300,000 clones, 85% to 90% being singletons. What was sequenced was PBMCs or T cells enriched from blood (not recorded which). The receptors come from a woman in her late teens or twenties who had recovered from COVID-19.

The chain joins TRBV5-5 to TRBJ2-7, with D hard to call. Germline V gene lookup returns CDR1 SGHKS and CDR2 YYEKEE (reference sequence). V was clipped by 0 bases and J by 5 bases, with 12 bases between them. CDR3 length: 14 amino acids. CDR3 in DNA: TGTGCCAGCAGCTTGGCTCATGCGTCCCACGAGCAGTACTTC. Translating gives CASSLAHASHEQYF.

This chain connects TRBV15 to TRBJ1-1, with D possibly TRBD1 on 5 matching bases. Germline V gene data show CDR1 as LNHNV and CDR2 as YYDKDF (reference sequence). The CDR3 has 15 amino acids. The V end was cut by 4 bases, the J end by 4 bases, with 16 bases between. CDR3 region: CATSKTTEVFTEAFF. DNA of the CDR3: TGTGCCACCAGCAAAACGACAGAGGTCTTCACTGAAGCTTTCTTT. Variable domain in full (rest from reference TRBV15 and TRBJ1-1): DAMVIQNPRYQVTQFGKPVTLSCSQTLNHNVMYWYQQKSSQAPKLLFHYYDKDFNNEADTPDNFQSRRPNTSFCFLDIRSPGLGDTAMYLCATSKTTEVFTEAFFGQGTRLTVV.

This chain uses TRBV30 with TRBJ1-1, with D possibly TRBD1 on 6 matching bases. Germline V lookup: CDR1 GTSNPN, CDR2 SVGIG (reference sequence). The CDR3 totals 12 residues. Trimming left V 5 bases short and J 3 bases short, with 10 bases between. The CDR3: CAWQGRDTEAFF. CDR3 DNA sequence: TGTGCCTGGCAGGGGCGGGACACTGAAGCTTTCTTT.

This chain joins TRBV6-1 and TRBJ2-7; perhaps TRBD2 as D (5 bases). Trimming left V 7 bases short and J 3 bases short, with 10 bases between. CDR3 length: 12 residues. Germline V CDR1 and CDR2: MNHNS, SASEGT. The CDR3 nucleotides are TGTGCCAGCATGAGGGCGGGCTACGAGCAGTACTTC. Amino acid sequence: CASMRAGYEQYF.

The rearrangement links TRBV6-5 to TRBJ1-5; TRBD1 matches 11 bases. Losses at the gene ends were 10 bases for V and 4 bases for J; bases not matched to a gene: 9. This CDR3 is 15 amino acids long. Germline V CDR1 and CDR2: MNHEY, SVGAGI. The CDR3 sequence is CATGAGTGGNQPQHF. The CDR3 region has the DNA TGTGCCACAGGGGCCGGGACAGGGGGGAATCAGCCCCAGCATTTT.

This chain uses TRBV5-8 with TRBJ2-3; weak D call: TRBD2 (5 bases). Trimming removed 3 bases from V and 4 bases from J, with 12 bases in between. The germline gives CDR1 SGHTS, CDR2 YDEGEE. This CDR3 is built from 14 residues. The CDR3 spells CASSWSEGADTQYF. The CDR3 DNA follows: TGTGCCAGCAGCTGGAGCGAGGGCGCAGATACGCAGTATTTT.

The chain has TRBV5-4 and TRBJ1-2; 7 nucleotides align to TRBD1. Trimming cost V 4 bases and J 2 bases; bases outside gene matches: 8. Germline assignment: CDR1 SGHNT and CDR2 YYREEE (reference sequence). The CDR3 loop spans 15 amino acids. The CDR3 loop reads CASSLPTGTNYGYTF. CDR3 in DNA: TGTGCCAGCAGCCTTCCGACAGGGACAAACTATGGCTACACCTTC. Using reference TRBV5-4 and TRBJ1-2 for the parts outside the CDR3, the full variable domain is ETGVTQSPTHLIKTRGQQVTLRCSSQSGHNTVSWYQQALGQGPQFIFQYYREEENGRGNFPPRFSGLQFPNYSSELNVNALELDDSALYLCASSLPTGTNYGYTFGSGTRLTVV.

V and J are TRBV3-1 (or the pseudogene TRBV3-2) and TRBJ1-6; 7 bases align to TRBD1. In germline, CDR1 is LGHDT, CDR2 YNNKEL (reference sequence). The CDR3 sequence is 14 residues long. J gave up 9 bases and V 3 bases, and 5 bases lay outside the gene matches. The CDR3 loop reads CASSHRDRSSPLHF. The CDR3 nucleotides are TGTGCCAGCAGCCACAGGGACAGATCTTCACCCCTCCACTTT.

The chain joins TRBV28 to TRBJ1-5; tentatively, D is TRBD1 (6 bases). Germline CDR1 MDHEN, CDR2 SYDVKM. The CDR3 has 15 amino acids. V lost 5 bases and J lost 0, with 11 bases in between. The DNA for the CDR3 is TGTGCCAGCAGTCCGGGACAATATAGCAATCAGCCCCAGCATTTT. Protein: CASSPGQYSNQPQHF.

The chain employs TRBV5-1 and TRBJ2-5, with D unresolved. The CDR3 totals 13 residues. The ends were cut back, 0 bases at V and 3 bases at J, with 6 bases in the middle. Germline values: CDR1 SGHRS, CDR2 YFSETQ. The DNA for the CDR3 is TGCGCCAGCAGCTTGGACACAAAAGAGACCCAGTACTTC. Protein sequence: CASSLDTKETQYF. The whole variable domain, remainder taken from reference TRBV5-1 and TRBJ2-5, is KAGVTQTPRYLIKTRGQQVTLSCSPISGHRSVSWYQQTPGQGLQFLFEYFSETQRNKGNFPGRFSGRQFSNSRSEMNVSTLELGDSALYLCASSLDTKETQYFGPGTRLLVL.

The genes are TRBV7-3 and TRBJ2-3; a weak D match, TRBD1 (6 bases). This CDR3 is 15 amino acids long. CDR1 and CDR2 from the germline V gene are SGHTA and FQGTGA. Trimming took 1 base from V and 4 from J, leaving 12 bases between them. The CDR3 loop is CASSLRQGPPDTQYF. DNA of the CDR3: TGTGCCAGCAGCTTAAGGCAGGGGCCCCCAGATACGCAGTATTTT.

CDR3 DNA sequence: TGCGCCAGCCGACCCCTGGGGGACAGGGTATTCACTGAAGCTTTCTTT. Translated, it gives CASRPLGDRVFTEAFF. The chain joins TRBV5-1 to TRBJ1-1; 9 nucleotides match TRBD1. The V segment lost 7 bases and the J segment 4 bases; nucleotides outside the gene matches: 14. CDR1 and CDR2 from the germline V gene are SGHRS and YFSETQ. This CDR3 comprises 16 residues.

The J gene is TRBJ1-2, the V gene TRBV5-1; 7 bases align to TRBD1. V lost 4 bases to trimming and J lost 4 bases; unmatched junction nucleotides: 4. CDR3 length equals 13 residues. Germline CDR1 reads SGHRS; CDR2 reads YFSETQ. CDR3 nucleotides: TGCGCCAGCAGCCCTACAGGGGCCTATGGCTACACCTTC. Protein product: CASSPTGAYGYTF. The full variable domain, completed using reference TRBV5-1 and TRBJ1-2, is KAGVTQTPRYLIKTRGQQVTLSCSPISGHRSVSWYQQTPGQGLQFLFEYFSETQRNKGNFPGRFSGRQFSNSRSEMNVSTLELGDSALYLCASSPTGAYGYTFGSGTRLTVV.

This clone was seen a few times. The chain carries TRBV28 and TRBJ2-3; TRBD2 agrees at 8 bases. The trim removed 7 bases at V and 4 bases at J, leaving 10 bases unmatched. The CDR3 loop spans 15 amino acids. Germline V gene data show CDR1 as MDHEN and CDR2 as SYDVKM. As DNA, the CDR3 is TGTGCCAGCACCCCGAGTCGGGGACTAGCAGATACGCAGTATTTT. Amino acids: CASTPSRGLADTQYF.

V gene TRBV19 combines with J gene TRBJ2-3, with 10 bases aligning to TRBD2. This CDR3 region has 18 residues. The germline V gene encodes CDR1 LNHDA and CDR2 SQIVND (reference sequence). The ends lost 0 bases at V and 2 bases at J; junction bases unmatched: 8. The DNA of the CDR3 is TGTGCCAGTAGTATAGATGGGAGTAGCGGGGGGATCACAGATACGCAGTATTTT. This translates into CASSIDGSSGGITDTQYF. Full variable domain (rest looked up from reference TRBV19 and TRBJ2-3): DGGITQSPKYLFRKEGQNVTLSCEQNLNHDAMYWYRQDPGQGLRLIYYSQIVNDFQKGDIAEGYSVSREKKESFPLTVTSAQKNPTAFYLCASSIDGSSGGITDTQYFGPGTRLTVL.

V is TRBV28 and J is TRBJ1-2, with TRBD1 matching over 7 bases. The junction had 6 bases not matched to a gene; V was cut back by 6 bases and J by 5 bases. This CDR3 spans 13 amino acids. The germline V gene encodes CDR1 MDHEN and CDR2 SYDVKM. The CDR3 region has the DNA TGTGCCAGCAGGAGGGGGCGCGTTTATGGCTACACCTTC. Its protein product is CASRRGRVYGYTF.

This chain connects TRBV7-6 to TRBJ1-6; 7 bases align to TRBD1. CDR1 is SGHVS, CDR2 FNYEAQ, per germline. This CDR3 is built from 18 residues. Trimming cost V 1 base and J 7 bases; bases outside gene matches: 13. CDR3 residues: CASSLGSAYRGLNSPLHF. The CDR3 DNA follows: TGTGCCAGCAGCTTAGGATCCGCTTACAGGGGTCTCAATTCACCCCTCCACTTT.

V and J are TRBV6-5 and TRBJ1-1; TRBD1 aligns across 8 bases. The V segment lost 7 bases and the J segment 1 base; nucleotides outside the gene matches: 5. The CDR3 has 14 amino acids. Germline CDR1 reads MNHEY; CDR2 reads SVGAGI. The chain's CDR3 is CASKTGTGNTEAFF. CDR3 sequence (DNA): TGTGCCAGCAAAACCGGGACAGGGAACACTGAAGCTTTCTTT.

The V and J genes are TRBV24-1 and TRBJ2-1; 9 nucleotides align to TRBD2. This CDR3 comprises 15 residues. Losses at the gene ends were 1 base for V and 7 bases for J; bases not matched to a gene: 4. Germline CDR1 and CDR2: KGHDR and SFDVKD. The CDR3 here is CATSDLAGGGNEQFF. The CDR3 bases are TGTGCCACCAGTGATTTAGCGGGGGGAGGAAATGAGCAGTTCTTC.

The chain combines TRBV7-2 with TRBJ2-7; D possibly corresponds to TRBD2 (6 bases). The V gene's germline CDR1 is SGHTA and CDR2 FQGNSA. This CDR3 is 16 amino acids long. V lost 5 bases and J lost 2, with 19 bases in between. As DNA, the CDR3 is TGTGCCAGCAGCGCAATTTGGGGGAGGAGGGCCTACGAGCAGTACTTC. Encoded protein: CASSAIWGRRAYEQYF.

The rearrangement links TRBV19 to TRBJ2-7; 7 bases agree with TRBD2. V lost 1 base, J lost 4 bases, and 7 bases stayed unmatched. Germline assignment: CDR1 LNHDA and CDR2 SQIVND (reference sequence). The CDR3 loop spans 15 amino acids. DNA of the CDR3: TGTGCCAGTAGTATAGTCGGGGCGGGAGAATACGAGCAGTACTTC. Encoded protein: CASSIVGAGEYEQYF.

V and J are TRBV5-1 and TRBJ2-7; 12 bases fit TRBD2. The CDR3 contains 14 residues. Unmatched junction bases numbered 3, after V lost 4 bases and J lost 4 bases. Germline loops: CDR1 SGHRS, CDR2 YFSETQ. CDR3 residues: CASSHGLAGYEQYF. DNA for the CDR3: TGCGCCAGCAGCCACGGACTAGCGGGGTACGAGCAGTACTTC.

The chain is built from TRBV7-2 and TRBJ1-1; the D is unclear. Per the germline V gene, CDR1 is SGHTA and CDR2 is FQGNSA. V lost 2 bases, J lost 7 bases, and 8 bases lay in between. The CDR3 loop spans 12 amino acids. The CDR3 spells CASSLTRGEAFF. The CDR3 coding sequence is TGTGCCAGCAGCTTAACACGGGGTGAAGCTTTCTTT.

This clone was detected only once. J is TRBJ1-5 and V is TRBV27; D perhaps matches TRBD1 (6 bases). This CDR3 region has 17 residues. Trimming took off 7 bases at V and 3 bases at J, with 22 bases between the two ends. Germline values: CDR1 MNHEY, CDR2 SMNVEV (reference sequence). CDR3 region: CASKASVGDTYNQPQHF. CDR3 nucleotide sequence: TGTGCCAGCAAAGCGTCTGTAGGGGACACCTACAATCAGCCCCAGCATTTT.

This clone was recorded only once. The chain employs TRBV5-8 and TRBJ1-5; D perhaps matches TRBD1 (6 bases). The germline gives CDR1 SGHTS, CDR2 YDEGEE. The CDR3 length is 15 residues. V was trimmed by 1 base and J by 7 bases, leaving 15 bases between them. CDR3 in DNA: TGTGCCAGCAGCTTGTTAAACACAGGGCGGCAGCCCCAGCATTTT. Its translation: CASSLLNTGRQPQHF.

CDR3 loop: CATSSRTGDGYTF. The CDR3 nucleotides read TGTGCCACCAGCAGCCGGACAGGGGATGGCTACACCTTC. The chain is built from TRBV15 and TRBJ1-2; 9 nucleotides line up with TRBD1. Germline V gives CDR1 LNHNV, CDR2 YYDKDF (reference sequence). This CDR3 region has 13 residues. V dropped 3 bases and J dropped 6; count of bases not matched to a gene: 2.

This rearrangement joins TRBV5-4 to TRBJ2-5; 8 bases fit TRBD2. V gave up 2 bases and J gave up 7 bases; unmatched junction bases: 19. Germline CDR1 and CDR2: SGHNT and YYREEE (reference sequence). The CDR3 is 18 amino acids. Here the CDR3 reads CASSLGGGPRTPQGTQYF. In nucleotides, the CDR3 is TGTGCCAGCAGCTTAGGCGGGGGGCCACGTACGCCCCAGGGGACCCAGTACTTC.

The chain couples TRBV5-1 to TRBJ1-2; TRBD1 is a possible D gene (5 bases). The CDR3 is made up of 14 amino acids. In germline, CDR1 is SGHRS, CDR2 YFSETQ. V was shortened by 2 bases and J by 0 bases, with 8 bases between the two germline ends. The CDR3, as DNA: TGCGCCAGCAGCTTCCAGGGTCCTAACTATGGCTACACCTTC. Translated, it gives CASSFQGPNYGYTF.

The CDR3 loop is CASSLDPSSYEQYF. The CDR3 DNA reads TGTGCCAGCAGCTTAGACCCCAGCTCCTACGAGCAGTACTTC. The V and J genes are TRBV7-2 and TRBJ2-7; no firm D call. The CDR3 contains 14 residues. CDR1 and CDR2 from the germline V gene are SGHTA and FQGNSA. V was pared by 1 base and J by 0 bases, with 7 bases between.

The chain joins TRBV5-6 to TRBJ2-7, with 7 bases fitting TRBD1. With 3 bases clipped from V and 3 bases from J, the junction kept 6 bases outside the gene matches. The CDR3 consists of 14 residues. Germline-derived CDR1 and CDR2 are SGHDT and YYEEEE. The chain's CDR3 is CASSSTGADYEQYF. For the CDR3, the DNA is TGTGCCAGCAGCTCCACAGGGGCCGACTACGAGCAGTACTTC.